Shown below are 24 T cell receptor beta chains from a single sample sequenced in a study of shared clonotypes between healthy human individuals. Profiled with immunoSEQ multiplex PCR; TCRdb holds only in-frame clones, not every one. The table has some 2,400,000 clones, approximately 95% seen once. The sequencing sample was made of naive CD4+ T cells sorted from blood. Subset specified: CD45RA+ positively selected. The receptor source for this set is a man younger than 35 in good health.

The chain carries TRBV11-2 and TRBJ2-1; the D gene is possibly TRBD2 (6 bases). The V end was cut by 6 bases, the J end by 6 bases, with 15 bases between. The CDR3 runs 14 residues. The V gene's germline CDR1 is SGHAT and CDR2 FQNNGV. The CDR3 spells CASRSPRRGNEQFF. The CDR3 bases are TGTGCCAGCAGGTCACCCCGGCGGGGCAATGAGCAGTTCTTC. The whole variable domain, filled in from reference TRBV11-2 and TRBJ2-1, reads EAGVAQSPRYKIIEKRQSVAFWCNPISGHATLYWYQQILGQGPKLLIQFQNNGVVDDSQLPKDRFSAERLKGVDSTLKIQPAKLEDSAVYLCASRSPRRGNEQFFGPGTRLTVL.

V and J are TRBV4-1 and TRBJ2-7; no reliable D call. Germline V gene sequence: CDR1 MGHRA, CDR2 YSYEKL. V was pared by 5 bases and J by 2 bases, with 16 bases between. The CDR3 loop spans 15 amino acids. The CDR3 bases are TGCGCCAGCAGCGGCCGGGCAGAGATCCCCTACGAGCAGTACTTC. It specifies CASSGRAEIPYEQYF.

The rearrangement links TRBV7-3 to TRBJ2-6; 7 nucleotides match TRBD1. V shed 5 bases, J shed 4 bases, and the junction held 5 bases outside the gene matches. The CDR3 loop spans 15 amino acids. Germline-derived CDR1 and CDR2 are SGHTA and FQGTGA. Here the CDR3 DNA reads TGTGCCAGCAGCCTTCGACAGGGAGGGGCCAACGTCCTGACTTTC. Its protein is CASSLRQGGANVLTF.

The chain links TRBV5-6 to TRBJ2-7, with D possibly matching TRBD1 (6 bases). The CDR3 is 13 amino acids. The germline V gene has CDR1 SGHDT and CDR2 YYEEEE. The ends were cut back, 0 bases at V and 9 bases at J, with 13 bases in the middle. DNA of the CDR3: TGTGCCAGCAGCTTGGCCGGCGTGACAGGGCAGTACTTC. Protein product: CASSLAGVTGQYF.

This clone is a singleton in its sample. The rearrangement links TRBV11-2 to TRBJ2-3; 12 positions match TRBD1. The CDR3 is 16 amino acids. The ends lost 6 bases at V and 0 bases at J; junction bases unmatched: 4. The germline gives CDR1 SGHAT, CDR2 FQNNGV. The CDR3 DNA reads as TGTGCCAGCAGTCTGGGACAGGGGGCGAGCACAGATACGCAGTATTTT. Encoded protein: CASSLGQGASTDTQYF.

The chain carries TRBV10-3 and TRBJ2-7; D is possibly TRBD1 (5 bases). Germline loops: CDR1 ENHRY, CDR2 SYGVKD. Trimming took off 4 bases at V and 7 bases at J, with 8 bases between the two ends. The CDR3 contains 11 residues. In nucleotides, the CDR3 is TGTGCCATCAGTGGCACAGGTGAGCAGTACTTC. The encoded protein is CAISGTGEQYF.

A single count supports this clone. The rearrangement joins TRBV6-5 to TRBJ1-6; TRBD1 aligns across 8 bases. The germline V gene encodes CDR1 MNHEY and CDR2 SVGAGI. The V segment lost 6 bases and the J segment 9 bases; nucleotides outside the gene matches: 10. CDR3 length equals 15 residues. The CDR3 loop is CASSPTGVLVSPLHF. Written as DNA, the CDR3 is TGTGCCAGCAGCCCGACAGGGGTACTTGTTTCACCCCTCCACTTT.

This clone has a single count. The V and J genes are TRBV10-3 and TRBJ1-3; D gene uncertain. The CDR3 totals 15 residues. Per the germline V gene, CDR1 is ENHRY and CDR2 is SYGVKD. Trimming left V 3 bases short and J 2 bases short, with 11 bases between. In DNA, the CDR3 is TGTGCCATCAGTGACCAAGGAAAGGCTGGAAACACCATATATTTT. It yields the protein CAISDQGKAGNTIYF.

The gene calls are TRBV10-3 and TRBJ1-1, with D possibly TRBD1 on 5 matching bases. Germline V gene data show CDR1 as ENHRY and CDR2 as SYGVKD. Deletions cut 6 bases from V and 5 bases from J, with 16 bases between. The CDR3 has 14 residues. The CDR3 protein is CAIRLRDSETEAFF. The CDR3 DNA follows: TGTGCCATCAGATTGCGGGACTCGGAGACTGAAGCTTTCTTT.

In regard to this clone: This CDR3 is also generated by other DNA sequences in the sample. This chain uses TRBV5-1 with TRBJ2-7, with D maybe TRBD2 (6 bases). The CDR3 has 13 residues. Germline V gene data show CDR1 as SGHRS and CDR2 as YFSETQ. Trimming left V 2 bases short and J 0 bases short, with 6 bases between. The CDR3 is CASSFGGSYEQYF. Written as DNA, the CDR3 is TGCGCCAGCAGCTTCGGGGGCTCCTACGAGCAGTACTTC. The full variable domain, its missing parts supplied by reference TRBV5-1 and TRBJ2-7, is KAGVTQTPRYLIKTRGQQVTLSCSPISGHRSVSWYQQTPGQGLQFLFEYFSETQRNKGNFPGRFSGRQFSNSRSEMNVSTLELGDSALYLCASSFGGSYEQYFGPGTRLTVT.

Details on this clone: Other nucleotide sequences in the sample specify the same CDR3. The V gene is TRBV5-1, the J gene TRBJ1-1, with TRBD1 matching 7 bases. CDR3 length: 13 amino acids. V lost 2 bases and J lost 4; bases outside the gene matches: 2. CDR1 and CDR2 from the germline V gene are SGHRS and YFSETQ. Here the CDR3 reads CASSLQGSTEAFF. The DNA of the CDR3 is TGCGCCAGCAGCTTACAGGGGAGCACTGAAGCTTTCTTT.

The chain combines TRBV18 with TRBJ2-2, with D tentatively TRBD1 (5 bases). Trimming stripped 5 bases from V and 4 bases from J, with 14 bases between. Germline V lookup: CDR1 KGHSH, CDR2 LQKENI. CDR3 length equals 15 residues. The CDR3 is CASSAVQVTTGELFF. The CDR3 DNA follows: TGTGCCAGCTCAGCGGTACAGGTGACCACCGGGGAGCTGTTTTTT.

This clone has just one count. This chain links TRBV6-5 with TRBJ2-3; no clear D. This CDR3 comprises 15 residues. The germline V and J ends were trimmed by 7 bases and 0 bases, with 14 bases remaining between them. Germline CDR1 MNHEY, CDR2 SVGAGI. The CDR3 spells CASMVGFSSTDTQYF. Written as DNA, the CDR3 is TGTGCCAGCATGGTGGGATTTTCTAGCACAGATACGCAGTATTTT.

The V call is TRBV30, the J call TRBJ2-2; tentatively, D is TRBD2 (5 bases). V lost 0 bases to trimming and J lost 6 bases, with 11 bases between them. Germline CDR1 and CDR2: GTSNPN and SVGIG (reference sequence). This CDR3 is built from 14 residues. DNA for the CDR3: TGTGCCTGGAGTGTACGGGGAGTCTCCGGGGAGCTGTTTTTT. Protein: CAWSVRGVSGELFF.

Comment on this clone: This CDR3 is also generated by other DNA sequences in the sample. J is TRBJ2-1 and V is TRBV7-3, with TRBD1 identical over 9 bases. Germline V CDR1 and CDR2: SGHTA, FQGTGA. The J segment lost 0 bases and the V segment lost 4 bases, leaving 1 base of the junction unmatched. This CDR3 comprises 15 residues. DNA for the CDR3: TGTGCCAGCAGCTCGGACAGGGGCTCCTACAATGAGCAGTTCTTC. It translates to CASSSDRGSYNEQFF.

The J gene is TRBJ1-6, the V gene TRBV6-1, with TRBD1 matching over 9 bases. The CDR3 is made up of 16 amino acids. With V trimmed by 3 bases and J by 10 bases, 10 bases remained unmatched. Per germline, CDR1 MNHNS and CDR2 SASEGT. This chain's CDR3 is CASSDLGQGNRSPLHF. The CDR3 DNA follows: TGTGCCAGCAGTGACCTGGGACAGGGAAATCGGTCACCCCTCCACTTT.

This rearrangement joins TRBV6-5 to TRBJ2-5; no definite D call. The CDR3 sequence is 14 residues long. Germline values: CDR1 MNHEY, CDR2 SVGAGI. The V and J ends lost 6 bases and 5 bases respectively, with 16 bases between them. The CDR3 here is CASSRPTPGETQYF. In nucleotides, the CDR3 is TGTGCCAGCAGCCGACCCACGCCTGGGGAGACCCAGTACTTC.

About this clone itself: Additional DNA sequences in this sample encode the identical CDR3. The rearrangement uses TRBV4-1 and TRBJ2-3; TRBD1 matches 9 bases. The CDR3 covers 15 residues. Germline loops: CDR1 MGHRA, CDR2 YSYEKL. V gave up 1 base and J gave up 2 bases; unmatched junction bases: 1. The CDR3: CASSQGDRDTDTQYF. The CDR3 nucleotides are TGCGCCAGCAGCCAAGGGGACAGGGACACAGATACGCAGTATTTT.

J is TRBJ2-7 and V is TRBV29-1; D is uncertain. V was shortened by 3 bases and J by 10 bases, with 19 bases between the two germline ends. Germline V gene data show CDR1 as SQVTM and CDR2 as ANQGSEA. The CDR3 covers 13 residues. The CDR3 DNA reads as TGCAGCGTTGACATGTCGGCAGGTGGATTTCAGTACTTC. Translation: CSVDMSAGGFQYF.

This clone was picked up one time. The chain joins TRBV25-1 to TRBJ1-6, with D possibly TRBD1 on 5 matching bases. Germline V gene lookup returns CDR1 MGHDK and CDR2 SYGVNS. The CDR3 is made up of 15 amino acids. Deletions cut 3 bases from V and 0 bases from J, with 6 bases between. The DNA of the CDR3 is TGTGCCAGCAGTGATGGGGGCTCCTATAATTCACCCCTCCACTTT. This sequence encodes CASSDGGSYNSPLHF.

CDR3 sequence (DNA): TGTGCCATCAGTTATACATCGGTCGGGACAGATACGCAGTATTTT. Amino acid sequence: CAISYTSVGTDTQYF. The chain has TRBV10-3 and TRBJ2-3; D uncertain. This CDR3 comprises 15 residues. The germline gives CDR1 ENHRY, CDR2 SYGVKD. V lost 5 bases and J lost 3, with 15 bases in between.

This rearrangement joins TRBV5-1 to TRBJ2-7; 9 bases map to TRBD2. The germline V gene encodes CDR1 SGHRS and CDR2 YFSETQ. With V trimmed by 0 bases and J by 4 bases, 5 bases remained unmatched. The CDR3 consists of 15 residues. CDR3 region: CASSLETSGQYEQYF. CDR3 in DNA: TGCGCCAGCAGCTTGGAGACTAGCGGCCAGTACGAGCAGTACTTC.

The table lists this clone with a count of one. V is TRBV2 and J is TRBJ2-1, with D possibly being TRBD1 (5 bases). CDR1 is SNHLY, CDR2 FYNNEI, per germline. Between the trimmed V and J ends, which lost 9 bases and 8 bases, there was a span of 11 bases. The CDR3 consists of 11 residues. CDR3 protein: CARGAKDEQFF. The CDR3 nucleotides are TGTGCCAGAGGGGCGAAGGATGAGCAGTTCTTC. Full variable domain (missing parts from reference TRBV2 and TRBJ2-1): EPEVTQTPSHQVTQMGQEVILRCVPISNHLYFYWYRQILGQKVEFLVSFYNNEISEKSEIFDDQFSVERPDGSNFTLKIRSTKLEDSAMYFCARGAKDEQFFGPGTRLTVL.

This chain connects TRBV7-9 to TRBJ2-5, with TRBD1 identical over 7 bases. The CDR3 runs 13 residues. Germline-derived CDR1 and CDR2 are SEHNR and FQNEAQ (reference sequence). The junction had 6 bases not matched to a gene; V was cut back by 4 bases and J by 7 bases. CDR3 in amino acids: CASSSWDSSTQYF. CDR3 bases: TGTGCCAGCAGCTCCTGGGACAGCTCGACCCAGTACTTC.